A single sample is the source of the 26 T cell receptor beta chains below, sequenced in a study of T cell responses to AZD1222 COVID-19 vaccine (TCRdb year 2021). Library preparation was by the immunoSEQ multiplex PCR assay. What TCRdb holds here is the immuneACCESS table cut down to in-frame rearrangements. Part of the clones is not present; checked against another copy, under half of the missing clones reflect an unresolved V gene, and the others are unexplained. The sample records approximately 70,000 clones, around nine tenths of which are singletons. Approximately 25% of the sample comes from the top ten. The intended sense of this specimen's time point label: baseline before first vaccination. Source: peripheral blood, taken on day 0 of AZD1222 vaccination. Source of these receptors: an adult in good health.

The rearrangement joins TRBV29-1 to TRBJ2-1, with a tentative D call TRBD2 (7 bases). Germline V lookup: CDR1 SQVTM, CDR2 ANQGSEA. V dropped 3 bases and J dropped 2 bases, with 17 bases sitting between them. The CDR3 contains 16 residues. Here the CDR3 DNA reads TGCAGCGTTGATACCCCGCCCGGGGGGCCCTACAATGAGCAGTTCTTC. Protein sequence: CSVDTPPGGPYNEQFF.

This clone was detected once. The chain is built from TRBV5-1 and TRBJ1-6; 7 bases are shared with TRBD1. Germline CDR1 is SGHRS and CDR2 is YFSETQ. V gave up 3 bases and J gave up 3 bases; unmatched junction bases: 9. The CDR3 length is 17 residues. Written as DNA, the CDR3 is TGCGCCAGCAGCTCGGGGGACAGACTCTACTATAATTCACCCCTCCACTTT. It is translated as CASSSGDRLYYNSPLHF.

This chain links TRBV3-1 (or the pseudogene TRBV3-2) with TRBJ2-5; 8 bases agree with TRBD2. V lost 3 bases and J lost 2; bases outside the gene matches: 8. The CDR3 has 16 residues. CDR1 LGHDT and CDR2 YNNKEL come from the germline V gene (reference sequence). This CDR3 is CASSHAGTRLQETQYF. The CDR3 DNA reads as TGTGCCAGCAGCCATGCCGGGACTAGGCTTCAAGAGACCCAGTACTTC.

The J gene is TRBJ2-3, the V gene TRBV5-1; 8 nucleotides align to TRBD2. Germline loops: CDR1 SGHRS, CDR2 YFSETQ. The CDR3 runs to 16 residues. The trim removed 0 bases at V and 3 bases at J, leaving 6 bases unmatched. The CDR3 region has the DNA TGCGCCAGCAGCTTGGAGGGGCGGGGGGAGACAGATACGCAGTATTTT. It yields the protein CASSLEGRGETDTQYF.

The CDR3 nucleotides read TGTGCCAGCAGCGTACTAGCGAACACAGATACGCAGTATTTT. Translated, it gives CASSVLANTDTQYF. The chain carries TRBV7-2 and TRBJ2-3; the match to TRBD2 covers 7 bases. The ends lost 5 bases at V and 2 bases at J; junction bases unmatched: 4. Germline-derived CDR1 and CDR2 are SGHTA and FQGNSA. The CDR3 covers 14 residues.

This clone appeared a few times. This chain joins TRBV2 and TRBJ1-1; weak D call: TRBD1 (5 bases). There are 12 residues in the CDR3. The germline V gene has CDR1 SNHLY and CDR2 FYNNEI. The V gene lost 11 bases and the J gene lost 6 bases, with 16 bases spanning the gap. This CDR3 reads CASRGPGAEAFF. The CDR3 DNA follows: TGTGCCTCTCGGGGCCCAGGCGCTGAAGCTTTCTTT.

The chain is built from TRBV6-1 and TRBJ1-6; D is undetermined. The CDR3 extends over 14 amino acids. V lost 1 base and J 9 bases, leaving 10 bases between the germline ends. Germline CDR1 is MNHNS and CDR2 is SASEGT. For the CDR3, the DNA is TGTGCCAGCAGTGAAGACGGGGTTAGTTCACCCCTCCACTTT. Translated: CASSEDGVSSPLHF.

CDR3 DNA: TGTGCCAGCAGTTTCTCTGGGGCCAACGTCCTGACTTTC. This gives the protein CASSFSGANVLTF. V gene TRBV27 combines with J gene TRBJ2-6; D unclear. Trimming pared 3 bases from V and 0 bases from J, leaving 0 bases between. The CDR3 consists of 13 residues. Germline V gives CDR1 MNHEY, CDR2 SMNVEV (reference sequence).

The chain is built from TRBV19 and TRBJ1-5; no clear D. The CDR3 spans 15 residues. From germline, CDR1 is LNHDA and CDR2 SQIVND (reference sequence). Trimming removed 3 bases at V and 2 bases at J, with 11 bases between. The DNA for the CDR3 is TGTGCCAGTAGTATTGGCAGGTGGGGCAATCAGCCCCAGCATTTT. Amino acid sequence: CASSIGRWGNQPQHF. The full variable domain, its missing parts supplied by reference TRBV19 and TRBJ1-5, is DGGITQSPKYLFRKEGQNVTLSCEQNLNHDAMYWYRQDPGQGLRLIYYSQIVNDFQKGDIAEGYSVSREKKESFPLTVTSAQKNPTAFYLCASSIGRWGNQPQHFGDGTRLSIL.

The chain is built from TRBV29-1 and TRBJ2-3, with D perhaps TRBD1 (5 bases). CDR1 and CDR2 (germline): SQVTM, ANQGSEA. The CDR3 totals 14 residues. The germline V and J ends were trimmed by 3 bases and 2 bases, with 12 bases remaining between them. The CDR3 spells CSVEKGPYTDTQYF. For the CDR3, the DNA is TGCAGCGTTGAGAAGGGGCCCTACACAGATACGCAGTATTTT.

For this clone: The junction does not match germline at one end; this may be a read error. The chain links TRBV2 to TRBJ1-1; TRBD1 agrees at 8 bases. The germline CDR1 and CDR2 sequences are SNHLY and FYNNEI. The CDR3 runs to 11 residues. This CDR3 reads CASSTTGVVIF. The CDR3 region has the DNA TGTGCCAGCAGTACGACAGGGGTTGTAATCTTT.

The J gene is TRBJ1-2, the V gene TRBV30, with 7 bases identical to TRBD1. V dropped 4 bases and J dropped 5; count of bases not matched to a gene: 4. Germline CDR1 is GTSNPN and CDR2 is SVGIG (reference sequence). CDR3 length: 12 residues. DNA for the CDR3: TGTGCCTGGAACAGGGGAATTTATGGCTACACCTTC. As protein: CAWNRGIYGYTF.

The chain carries TRBV6-1 and TRBJ1-2; D ambiguous. The CDR3 totals 15 residues. V lost 0 bases, J lost 4 bases, and 12 bases lay in between. Germline lookup yields CDR1 MNHNS and CDR2 SASEGT. This CDR3 reads CASSEARAGIYGYTF. CDR3 bases: TGTGCCAGCAGTGAAGCGCGAGCAGGTATCTATGGCTACACCTTC.

The J gene is TRBJ1-6, the V gene TRBV19; D is possibly TRBD1 (6 bases). The CDR3 contains 14 residues. From germline, CDR1 is LNHDA and CDR2 SQIVND (reference sequence). V lost 7 bases and J lost 7, with 14 bases in between. Here the CDR3 reads CASKRGQSNSPLHF. CDR3 sequence (DNA): TGTGCCAGTAAGCGGGGACAATCAAATTCACCCCTCCACTTT.

The gene calls are TRBV5-3 and TRBJ1-1, with 7 bases fitting TRBD1. TRBV5-3 is recorded as an ORF, its role being uncertain. There are 12 residues in the CDR3. The J segment lost 8 bases and the V segment lost 6 bases, leaving 7 bases of the junction unmatched. The CDR3 is CARKGAGPEAFF. The CDR3 DNA is TGTGCCAGAAAGGGGGCGGGACCCGAAGCTTTCTTT.

This clone came up a few times. The CDR3 DNA sequence: TGTGCCAGCAGTGAAGGACAGGGGGTTTCACCCCTCCACTTT. It yields the protein CASSEGQGVSPLHF. The V call is TRBV6-1, the J call TRBJ1-6, with 9 bases fitting TRBD1. Germline lookup yields CDR1 MNHNS and CDR2 SASEGT. V shed 1 base and J 9 bases; nucleotides not matched to a gene: 1. There are 14 residues in the CDR3.

This rearrangement joins TRBV2 to TRBJ1-5; 12 nucleotides agree with TRBD1. CDR3 length equals 19 residues. Germline CDR1 is SNHLY and CDR2 is FYNNEI. V lost 6 bases and J lost 0; bases outside the gene matches: 12. The CDR3 loop reads CASRAVRGTGGYSNQPQHF. As DNA, the CDR3 is TGTGCCAGCAGAGCCGTTAGAGGGACAGGGGGCTATAGCAATCAGCCCCAGCATTTT.

The sample holds a few counts of this clone. The J gene is TRBJ2-5, the V gene TRBV7-9, with a tentative D call TRBD1 (5 bases). The V end was cut by 5 bases, the J end by 1 base, with 17 bases between. Germline CDR1 reads SEHNR; CDR2 reads FQNEAQ (reference sequence). The CDR3 runs 16 residues. Here the CDR3 DNA reads TGTGCCAGCAGCCCGCGACAGACGATGTCCCAAGAGACCCAGTACTTC. It encodes CASSPRQTMSQETQYF.

The rearrangement joins TRBV9 to TRBJ1-3, with unresolved D. The CDR3 runs 13 residues. Trimming took off 0 bases at V and 3 bases at J, with 4 bases between the two ends. Germline assignment: CDR1 SGDLS and CDR2 YYNGEE. The CDR3 spells CASSVGSGNTIYF. DNA of the CDR3: TGTGCCAGCAGCGTAGGAAGTGGAAACACCATATATTTT.

The rearrangement uses TRBV4-2 and TRBJ2-2; a possible D gene is TRBD1 (6 bases). Germline CDR1 is LGHNA and CDR2 is YNFKEQ. Trimming left V 5 bases short and J 5 bases short, with 12 bases between. This CDR3 has 14 residues. The CDR3 DNA is TGTGCCAGCAGCGCTGGGGGCGAGACCGGGGAGCTGTTTTTT. Its translation is CASSAGGETGELFF.

V gene TRBV4-3 combines with J gene TRBJ1-6; tentatively, D is TRBD1 (5 bases). The CDR3 spans 15 residues. Germline CDR1 reads LGHNA; CDR2 reads YSLEER. Trimming shortened V by 3 bases and J by 7 bases, and 13 bases separated the two germline ends. CDR3: CASSQRGLGNSPLHF. In nucleotides, the CDR3 is TGCGCCAGCAGCCAGAGGGGTTTGGGAAATTCACCCCTCCACTTT.

This clone appeared a single time. The chain is built from TRBV11-2 and TRBJ2-1; tentatively, D is TRBD1 or TRBD2 (6 bases each). Germline CDR1 and CDR2: SGHAT and FQNNGV. This CDR3 region has 14 residues. The V and J ends lost 5 bases and 3 bases respectively, with 11 bases between them. CDR3 nucleotides: TGTGCCAGCAGCCGAGGAGGGGGCTACAATGAGCAGTTCTTC. Amino acid sequence: CASSRGGGYNEQFF.

The chain employs TRBV5-1 and TRBJ1-6; 8 bases line up with TRBD1. The CDR3 extends over 14 amino acids. Looked up from germline, CDR1 is SGHRS and CDR2 is YFSETQ. The V segment lost 1 base and the J segment 8 bases; nucleotides outside the gene matches: 2. The CDR3 loop reads CASSLSGGYSPLHF. In DNA form, the CDR3 reads TGCGCCAGCAGCTTGTCAGGGGGCTATTCACCCCTCCACTTT.

This rearrangement joins TRBV19 to TRBJ1-2; D is unresolved. The V and J ends lost 6 bases and 4 bases respectively, with 9 bases between them. This CDR3 has 12 amino acids. Germline CDR1 LNHDA, CDR2 SQIVND (reference sequence). CDR3 region: CASRSDGYGYTF. The CDR3 nucleotides are TGTGCCAGTAGATCGGACGGCTATGGCTACACCTTC.

The chain carries TRBV7-9 and TRBJ2-3; D perhaps matches TRBD1 (6 bases). Germline values: CDR1 SEHNR, CDR2 FQNEAQ (reference sequence). CDR3 length: 16 amino acids. V lost 6 bases and J 6 bases, leaving 22 bases between the germline ends. The CDR3 sequence is CASRTNGQTYVDTQYF. The CDR3 DNA sequence: TGTGCCAGCAGGACAAACGGACAGACTTATGTGGATACGCAGTATTTT. Using reference TRBV7-9 and TRBJ2-3 for the parts outside the CDR3, the full variable domain is DTGVSQNPRHKITKRGQNVTFRCDPISEHNRLYWYRQTLGQGPEFLTYFQNEAQLEKSRLLSDRFSAERPKGSFSTLEIQRTEQGDSAMYLCASRTNGQTYVDTQYFGPGTRLTVL.

The chain has TRBV7-9 and TRBJ2-1; the match to TRBD1 covers 8 bases. Germline V lookup: CDR1 SEHNR, CDR2 FQNEAQ (reference sequence). Germline trimming cut 4 bases from V and 8 bases from J; bases unmatched to any gene: 10. This CDR3 is 15 amino acids long. CDR3 loop: CASSWTGLSLYEQFF. Written as DNA, the CDR3 is TGTGCCAGCAGCTGGACAGGGCTATCCCTCTATGAGCAGTTCTTC.